This T cell receptor beta chain came from a study of cytomegalovirus exposure and HLA in healthy donors. About the research overall: The approximately 670 first-cohort repertoires and the approximately 130 validation repertoires shared the same platform, a later analysis reported.

Measured with immunoSEQ multiplex PCR; TCRdb has only the in-frame clones, and not every one. The sample has over 250,000 clones, approximately 90% seen once. Concerning this clone itself: Its antigen is unidentified.

Whole-study findings and limits: Reports described diagnosis of cytomegalovirus status by the classifier as highly specific and sensitive.

The J segment lost 2 bases and the V segment lost 6 bases, leaving 3 bases of the junction unmatched. CDR1 and CDR2 from the germline V gene are MNHNS and SASEGT. CDR3 length equals 15 residues. The chain joins TRBV6-1 to TRBJ2-2, with 10 bases that match TRBD1. The sequenced sample was PBMCs. This sequence originates from a woman under 40 in good health and CMV-seropositive. The CDR3 nucleotides read TGTGCCAGCAGAAGACAGGGGGCAAACACCGGGGAGCTGTTTTTT. Translating it yields CASRRQGANTGELFF.